Below, one T cell receptor beta chain is given with its context. The data belong to a study of shared clonotypes between healthy human individuals. It was 200 ng DNA, some 30,000 T cell genomes, that sorted-subset replicate PCRs used. TCRdb's copy holds only in-frame clones and misses some; the assay was immunoSEQ multiplex PCR. Of about 2.3 million clones listed, 85% to 95% are singletons. CDR1 is GTSNPN, CDR2 SVGIG, per germline (reference sequence). This CDR3 is built from 15 residues. Trimming took 6 bases from V and 4 from J; bases not matched to a gene: 9. The rearrangement links TRBV30 to TRBJ2-7; 13 bases are shared with TRBD2. This TCR came from a man aged 18 to 29 in good health. Some clones in this sample may be carry-over from other donors' samples. The source material was naive CD4+ T cells from PBMCs. Subset in this sample: CD45RA+ positively selected. This CDR3 reads CACGTSGNFGYEQYF. The CDR3, as DNA: TGTGCCTGCGGGACTAGCGGGAACTTTGGGTACGAGCAGTACTTC.